The rows below give T cell receptor beta chains drawn from one sample of a study of shared clonotypes between healthy human individuals. Clones were read by immunoSEQ multiplex PCR, and TCRdb kept only the in-frame ones, dropping some. The table records 2 million to 2.5 million clones, 85% to 95% of them present only once. The sequenced sample consisted of naive CD4+ T cells from PBMCs. These receptors all come from a man between 18 and 29 years old in good health. Some clones in this sample may be carry-over from other donors' samples. Each CDR3 is given with its conserved first and last residue. Each record gives: V gene, J gene, D gene, clone size, CDR3 DNA, CDR3 protein. The D gene is left open where the match is weak. Rows may omit the clone size; those that give it use once, few, many or a size class.

TRBV6-1,TRBJ1-1,TRBD1,-,TGTGCCGGGGCCGGACAGGGGACTGAAGCTTTCTTT,CAGAGQGTEAFF
TRBV4-2,TRBJ2-5,-,-,TGTGCCAGCAGCCAAGGGGTGGCTGTAGAGACCCAGTACTTC,CASSQGVAVETQYF
TRBV28,TRBJ1-1,-,-,TGTGCCAGCAGCGAGACAGCGTTGAACACTGAAGCTTTCTTT,CASSETALNTEAFF
TRBV6-5,TRBJ2-5,TRBD2,once,TGTGCCAGCAGTTTTAGCGGGTCTACTCGGGAGACCCAGTACTTC,CASSFSGSTRETQYF
TRBV2,TRBJ2-7,TRBD2,-,TGTGCCAGCAGGGTAGCGGGCCTCTCCTACGAGCAGTACTTC,CASRVAGLSYEQYF
TRBV30,TRBJ2-5,-,-,TGTGCCTGGAGTGTACTCCCGGGGAACCAAGAGACCCAGTACTTC,CAWSVLPGNQETQYF
TRBV18,TRBJ2-1,TRBD1,-,TGTGCCAGCTCACCCCGGACAGGGGGCGACAATGAGCAGTTCTTC,CASSPRTGGDNEQFF
TRBV6-5,TRBJ2-7,-,once,TGTGCCAGCAGTGCCGGGCGCTCACCCTTTTTAGAGCAGTACTTC,CASSAGRSPFLEQYF
TRBV30,TRBJ2-5,TRBD2,-,TGTGCCTGGAGACTTACGACTAGCGCCGAGACCCAGTACTTC,CAWRLTTSAETQYF
TRBV20-1,TRBJ2-7,-,-,TGCAGTGCTCCCGGGAACGAGCAGTACTTC,CSAPGNEQYF
TRBV5-1,TRBJ1-1,-,-,TGCGCCAGCAGCTTGGAAGGGCAGATGAACACTGAAGCTTTCTTT,CASSLEGQMNTEAFF
TRBV28,TRBJ1-4,TRBD1,-,TGTGCCAGCAGCCCTCTTCATGGGGGGACAGGGGTTTTTAGCGAAAAACTGTTTTTT,CASSPLHGGTGVFSEKLFF
TRBV28,TRBJ1-1,TRBD1,-,TGTGCCAGCGAGGACAGGGGGCTCTTGAACACTGAAGCTTTCTTT,CASEDRGLLNTEAFF
TRBV7-2,TRBJ2-5,-,-,TGTGCCAGCAGCTTAGTCGCGGGGAAAGAGACCCAGTACTTC,CASSLVAGKETQYF
TRBV2,TRBJ1-1,-,once,TGTGCCAGCAGTGCGGTCTTATACACTGAAGCTTTCTTT,CASSAVLYTEAFF
TRBV9,TRBJ1-2,-,-,TGTGCCAGCAGCTTGACAACCAACTATGGCTACACCTTC,CASSLTTNYGYTF
TRBV14,TRBJ2-6,-,-,TGTGCCAGCAGCCAAGCGAGAGAAACCCTTAACTCTGGGGCCAACGTCCTGACTTTC,CASSQARETLNSGANVLTF
TRBV28,TRBJ1-4,TRBD1,once,TGTGCCAGCTCCCGATCAGGACAGGGACTTAATGAAAAACTGTTTTTT,CASSRSGQGLNEKLFF
TRBV28,TRBJ2-3,TRBD2,-,TGTGCCGGGACTAGCGGGGCAAGCACAGATACGCAGTATTTT,CAGTSGASTDTQYF
TRBV9,TRBJ2-1,-,-,TGTGCCAGCAGCGTAGCGTCGGGGGCTAGCGGACTCGATGAGCAGTTCTTC,CASSVASGASGLDEQFF
TRBV18,TRBJ1-4,-,-,TGTGCCAGCTCACCGGGACGGACTAATGAAAAACTGTTTTTT,CASSPGRTNEKLFF
TRBV6-6,TRBJ2-1,-,once,TGTGCCAGCAGTTACTCGGGCCCGAGGGATGAGCAGTTCTTC,CASSYSGPRDEQFF
TRBV28,TRBJ2-5,-,once,TGTGCCAGCAGTTCCATCCAGGAGACCCAGTACTTC,CASSSIQETQYF
TRBV7-9,TRBJ1-2,-,once,TGTGCCAGCAGCATATTACAGTCCAAGAGGACCTTC,CASSILQSKRTF
TRBV18,TRBJ1-5,TRBD1,-,TGTGCCAGCTCACCAAGACAGGGCTTAGACAATCAGCCCCAGCATTTT,CASSPRQGLDNQPQHF
TRBV27,TRBJ2-7,-,-,TGTGCCAGCAGCTTTTATCCCCCCTACGAGCAGTACTTC,CASSFYPPYEQYF
TRBV7-3,TRBJ2-1,TRBD2,-,TGTGCCAGCAGCTTAACCCCGGGGGGACTATACAATGAGCAGTTCTTC,CASSLTPGGLYNEQFF
TRBV5-1,TRBJ1-1,-,once,TGCGCCAGCAGCTGGGACCCTCCGAACACTGAAGCTTTCTTT,CASSWDPPNTEAFF
TRBV18,TRBJ1-4,-,-,TGTGCCAGCTCACTCAGACAGGCCGCAACTAATGAAAAACTGTTTTTT,CASSLRQAATNEKLFF
TRBV18,TRBJ2-1,TRBD2,-,TGTGCCAGCTCACGACGACTAGCGGGAGATGACAATGAGCAGTTCTTC,CASSRRLAGDDNEQFF
TRBV4-1,TRBJ2-7,-,few,TGCGCCAGCAGCCAAGCCCCCTCCTACGAGCAGTACTTC,CASSQAPSYEQYF
TRBV7-2,TRBJ1-1,TRBD1,once,TGTGCCAGCCGGTTTCAGTCCAACAGACAGGGGGCGGACACTGAAGCTTTCTTT,CASRFQSNRQGADTEAFF
TRBV27,TRBJ2-5,-,-,TGTGCCAGCAGGGGAACAGGGCGAGGGACCCAGTACTTC,CASRGTGRGTQYF
TRBV28,TRBJ2-7,TRBD1,-,TGTGCCAGCATCGGGACAGGGGGCACCTACTCCTACGAGCAGTACTTC,CASIGTGGTYSYEQYF
TRBV25-1,TRBJ2-7,-,-,TGTGCCAGCAGCCACTACGGGATCCCCTACGAGCAGTACTTC,CASSHYGIPYEQYF
TRBV14,TRBJ1-2,-,once,TGTGCCAGCAGCCAAGTCGGATCTGGGGTTTTTGGCTACACCTTC,CASSQVGSGVFGYTF
TRBV27,TRBJ1-5,-,-,TGTGCCAGCAGTATGCGGGCCACAGATTCTCAGCCCCAGCATTTT,CASSMRATDSQPQHF
TRBV5-8,TRBJ2-4,TRBD1,-,TGTGCCAGCAGCCAAACAGGGGCTAAAAACATTCAGTACTTC,CASSQTGAKNIQYF
TRBV7-3,TRBJ2-7,TRBD2,-,TGTGCCAGCAGCTTAACGTTTGGGAGGGGCTCCAACTACGAGCAGTACTTC,CASSLTFGRGSNYEQYF
TRBV5-5,TRBJ1-3,TRBD1,-,TGTGCCAGCAGCTTGGCACTGGGACAGGGAATTGGAAACACCATATATTTT,CASSLALGQGIGNTIYF
TRBV2,TRBJ1-5,-,-,TGTGCCAGCAGTGACGGGTTCGGCAATCAGCCCCAGCATTTT,CASSDGFGNQPQHF
TRBV14,TRBJ1-3,TRBD1,-,TGTGCCAGCAGCCAACGGACAGGGGGAAACACCATATATTTT,CASSQRTGGNTIYF
TRBV6-5,TRBJ1-1,-,-,TGTGCCAGCAGTTACCGCGGGGAGAACACTGAAGCTTTCTTT,CASSYRGENTEAFF
TRBV18,TRBJ1-4,-,-,TGTGCCAGCTCACCACCGCAGGGTGATAATGAAAAACTGTTTTTT,CASSPPQGDNEKLFF
TRBV10-1,TRBJ2-1,-,-,TGCGCCAGCAGTGGCTGGGGGACAAGCTCCTACAATGAGCAGTTCTTC,CASSGWGTSSYNEQFF
TRBV5-1,TRBJ1-4,TRBD1,-,TGCGCCAGCAGCTTGGAAGGGACAGGGAGTGAAAAACTGTTTTTT,CASSLEGTGSEKLFF
TRBV28,TRBJ1-2,TRBD1,once,TGTGCCAGCAACCCGGGACAGGGTTATGGCTACACCTTC,CASNPGQGYGYTF
TRBV9,TRBJ2-3,-,-,TGTGCCAGCAGCGTAGCCCCGGTCGCAGATACGCAGTATTTT,CASSVAPVADTQYF
TRBV2,TRBJ1-5,-,-,TGTGCCAGCAATTGGTTGGCGGTCGATCAGCCCCAGCATTTT,CASNWLAVDQPQHF
TRBV6-1,TRBJ2-1,-,-,TGTGCCAGCAGGGTTAGCTTGGCCAATGAGCAGTTCTTC,CASRVSLANEQFF
TRBV27,TRBJ2-2,-,-,TGTGCCAGCAGCGACAGGAGGAACACCGGGGAGCTGTTTTTT,CASSDRRNTGELFF
TRBV7-2,TRBJ2-7,TRBD1,-,TGTGCCAGCAGCCGACAGGGAACCTACGAGCAGTACTTC,CASSRQGTYEQYF
TRBV7-9,TRBJ1-2,TRBD1,few,TGTGCCAGCAGCCGGGACAGTAACTATGGCTACACCTTC,CASSRDSNYGYTF
TRBV9,TRBJ2-2,TRBD2,-,TGTGCCAGCAGGACTAGCGCTAACGGGGAGCTGTTTTTT,CASRTSANGELFF
TRBV11-2,TRBJ2-4,-,-,TGTGCCAGCAGCCCTGCCTTGGCCAAAAACATTCAGTACTTC,CASSPALAKNIQYF